A selection of T cell receptor beta chains follows, all from one sample in a study of brain T cells in children with intractable seizures. Sequencing used immunoSEQ multiplex PCR; TCRdb keeps in-frame clones, though not all of them. The table shows 300,000 to 400,000 clones, with about 94% occurring only once. The starting material was peripheral blood, obtained 4 to 5 months after surgery. These TCRs come from a boy under two years old with tuberous sclerosis and intractable seizures. Each CDR3 is given with its conserved first and last residue. Each record gives: V gene, clone size, D gene, J gene, CDR3 DNA, CDR3 protein. The D gene is left open where the match is weak. The size entry is marked missing in some rows and otherwise reads once, few, many or a size class.

V: TRBV11-2
size: NA
D: NA
J: TRBJ2-1
DNA: TGTGCCAGCAGCTTAAGGACCCACTACAATGAGCAGTTCTTC
CDR3: CASSLRTHYNEQFF

V: TRBV4-2
size: NA
D: NA
J: TRBJ1-1
DNA: TGTGCCAGCAGCCAAGATCTGACAGGCCTAAAGGCTGAAGCTTTCTTT
CDR3: CASSQDLTGLKAEAFF

V: TRBV21-1
size: NA
D: NA
J: TRBJ2-5
DNA: TGTGCCAGCAGCAAAGGGCTAGCGGGACCCCAAGAGACCCAGTACTTC
CDR3: CASSKGLAGPQETQYF

V: TRBV9
size: NA
D: NA
J: TRBJ2-7
DNA: TGTGCCAGCAGCGTAGTCACAGAAAAAACAGGTCGGGGAGACGACGAGCAGTACTTC
CDR3: CASSVVTEKTGRGDDEQYF

V: TRBV3-1/TRBV3-2
size: NA
D: NA
J: TRBJ1-1
DNA: TGTGCCAGCAGCCAAGTACCAGGGAGGACTGAAGCTTTCTTT
CDR3: CASSQVPGRTEAFF

V: TRBV28
size: NA
D: NA
J: TRBJ1-1
DNA: TGTGCCAGCAGGCCAGGGAACACTGAAGCTTTCTTT
CDR3: CASRPGNTEAFF

V: TRBV2
size: NA
D: TRBD1
J: TRBJ2-3
DNA: TGTGCCAGCAGTCTGACAGGGGGGATCACAGATACGCAGTATTTT
CDR3: CASSLTGGITDTQYF

V: TRBV9
size: NA
D: NA
J: TRBJ1-2
DNA: TGTGCCAGCAGCGTAGACCCAACTTCAAACTATGGCTACACCTTC
CDR3: CASSVDPTSNYGYTF

V: TRBV6-5
size: NA
D: TRBD1
J: TRBJ1-5
DNA: TGTGCCAGCCGGGACAGTCGCAATCAGCCCCAGCATTTT
CDR3: CASRDSRNQPQHF

V: TRBV14
size: once
D: NA
J: TRBJ1-2
DNA: TGTGCCAGCTCGGACCCTTTCAACTATGGCTACACCTTC
CDR3: CASSDPFNYGYTF

V: TRBV27
size: NA
D: NA
J: TRBJ1-6
DNA: TGTGCCAGCAGTTTGATGGACACCAATTCACCCCTCCACTTT
CDR3: CASSLMDTNSPLHF

V: TRBV7-6
size: NA
D: NA
J: TRBJ1-3
DNA: TGTGCCAGCAGCTTAGGGGCAGGCTCTGGAAACACCATATATTTT
CDR3: CASSLGAGSGNTIYF

V: TRBV4-2
size: NA
D: NA
J: TRBJ1-5
DNA: TGTGCCAGCAGCCAAGATCCTAGGGGTGATCAGCCCCAGCATTTT
CDR3: CASSQDPRGDQPQHF

V: TRBV28
size: NA
D: NA
J: TRBJ1-4
DNA: TGTGCCAGTTTTCCGGGACGAGTAAATGAAAAACTGTTTTTT
CDR3: CASFPGRVNEKLFF

V: TRBV6-5
size: NA
D: NA
J: TRBJ1-1
DNA: TGTGCCAGCAGGGAGAACACTGAAGCTTTCTTT
CDR3: CASRENTEAFF

V: TRBV24-1
size: NA
D: TRBD1
J: TRBJ2-1
DNA: TGTGCCACCAGTTACAGGGGCAATGAGCAGTTCTTC
CDR3: CATSYRGNEQFF

V: TRBV12-5
size: NA
D: TRBD1
J: TRBJ1-4
DNA: TGTGCTAGTGGTCTTCAGGGGGGGGCGTCTAATGAAAAACTGTTTTTT
CDR3: CASGLQGGASNEKLFF

V: TRBV29-1
size: NA
D: TRBD2
J: TRBJ2-3
DNA: TGCAGCGTTGATGGGACTAGCGGGAGAGGGGGGACAGATACGCAGTATTTT
CDR3: CSVDGTSGRGGTDTQYF

V: TRBV9
size: NA
D: NA
J: TRBJ2-1
DNA: TGTGCCAGCAGCGTAGACCCGGAAAGCTCCTACAATGAGCAGTTCTTC
CDR3: CASSVDPESSYNEQFF

V: TRBV4-1
size: NA
D: TRBD2
J: TRBJ2-1
DNA: TGCGCCAGCAGCCTCGGGACGGGGGGGTCCTACAATGAGCAGTTCTTC
CDR3: CASSLGTGGSYNEQFF

V: TRBV28
size: NA
D: NA
J: TRBJ2-7
DNA: TGTGCCAGCAGCAGGGGCCCCCTCGAGCAGTACTTC
CDR3: CASSRGPLEQYF

V: TRBV23-1
size: once
D: NA
J: TRBJ1-3
DNA: TGCGCCAGCAGTCAATCAGTGGTACGGGTTCTAAGGGAACGCTCTGGAAACACCATATATTTT
CDR3: CASSQSVVRVLRERSGNTIYF

V: TRBV11-2
size: NA
D: NA
J: TRBJ1-2
DNA: TGTGCCAGCAGCCCCACGACAGGCGCCTATGGCTACACCTTC
CDR3: CASSPTTGAYGYTF

V: TRBV2
size: NA
D: NA
J: TRBJ2-2
DNA: TGTGCCAGCAGGCCGGGGACATTGAACACCGGGGAGCTGTTTTTT
CDR3: CASRPGTLNTGELFF

V: TRBV4-1
size: NA
D: NA
J: TRBJ1-1
DNA: TGCGCCAGCAGCCAAGATCCATGGGGACGAGGTGAAGCTTTCTTT
CDR3: CASSQDPWGRGEAFF

V: TRBV27
size: NA
D: TRBD1
J: TRBJ1-1
DNA: TGTGCCAGCCGTACCCGACAGGGGATCATGAACACTGAAGCTTTCTTT
CDR3: CASRTRQGIMNTEAFF

V: TRBV19
size: NA
D: TRBD1
J: TRBJ1-5
DNA: TGTGCCAGTAGTACCTGGACAGGCAGCAATCAGCCCCAGCATTTT
CDR3: CASSTWTGSNQPQHF

V: TRBV5-5
size: NA
D: TRBD2
J: TRBJ2-5
DNA: TGTGCCAGCAGCTTGTATGGACTAGCGGGGGGCGAGACCCAGTACTTC
CDR3: CASSLYGLAGGETQYF

V: TRBV7-6
size: NA
D: NA
J: TRBJ1-3
DNA: TGTGCCAGCAGCTTAGGGATACCCGGGCCGAAGGCTGGAAACACCATATATTTT
CDR3: CASSLGIPGPKAGNTIYF

V: TRBV18
size: NA
D: NA
J: TRBJ1-3
DNA: TGTGCCAGCTCACCACCGCCCCCGGACACCATATATTTT
CDR3: CASSPPPPDTIYF

V: TRBV14
size: NA
D: TRBD2
J: TRBJ2-7
DNA: TGTGCCAGCAGCGGGACTAGCGGGGCCTACGAGCAGTACTTC
CDR3: CASSGTSGAYEQYF

V: TRBV7-9
size: NA
D: TRBD2
J: TRBJ2-7
DNA: TGTGCCGGGGTTGGACTAGCGGGAACCGAGCAGTACTTC
CDR3: CAGVGLAGTEQYF

V: TRBV7-2
size: NA
D: TRBD1
J: TRBJ2-7
DNA: TGTGCCAGCAGCTTAGATCCAGGGGGCTACGAGCAGTACTTC
CDR3: CASSLDPGGYEQYF

V: TRBV5-4
size: NA
D: NA
J: TRBJ1-4
DNA: TGTGCCAGCAGCTTGGGACTGGAAGAAAAACTGTTTTTT
CDR3: CASSLGLEEKLFF

V: TRBV6-6
size: NA
D: NA
J: TRBJ1-5
DNA: TGTGCCAGCAGGCGGGCCACTTCGATCGGCCCCCAGCATTTT
CDR3: CASRRATSIGPQHF

V: TRBV7-9
size: NA
D: NA
J: TRBJ2-2
DNA: TGTGCCACGACAGTGACCGGGGAGCTGTTTTTT
CDR3: CATTVTGELFF

V: TRBV29-1
size: NA
D: NA
J: TRBJ2-3
DNA: TGCAGCGTTGTGGAGGGGGATACGCAGTATTTT
CDR3: CSVVEGDTQYF

V: TRBV27
size: NA
D: TRBD1
J: TRBJ2-1
DNA: TGTGCCACCGGACAGGGGGCGTACAATGAGCAGTTCTTC
CDR3: CATGQGAYNEQFF

V: TRBV24-1
size: NA
D: NA
J: TRBJ2-2
DNA: TGTGCCACCAGTGACGGGTTCACCGGGGAGCTGTTTTTT
CDR3: CATSDGFTGELFF

V: TRBV6-6
size: NA
D: NA
J: TRBJ2-7
DNA: TGTGCCAGCAGCAAGGACGGCTACGAGCAGTACTTC
CDR3: CASSKDGYEQYF

V: TRBV3-1/TRBV3-2
size: NA
D: NA
J: TRBJ1-2
DNA: TGTGCCAGCAGCCGGGGGGGCTATGGCTACACCTTC
CDR3: CASSRGGYGYTF

V: TRBV27
size: NA
D: TRBD1
J: TRBJ2-1
DNA: TGTGCCAGCAGTCGTACAGGGGGCTCCTACAATGAGCAGTTCTTC
CDR3: CASSRTGGSYNEQFF

V: TRBV21-1
size: NA
D: NA
J: TRBJ1-5
DNA: TGTGCCAGCAGCAAAGACCATACGAGAACAGGGGGCCAGCCCCAGCATTTT
CDR3: CASSKDHTRTGGQPQHF

V: TRBV2
size: once
D: NA
J: TRBJ1-4
DNA: TGTGCCAGCAGGGAAGGGCAACCAACTAATGAAAAACTGTTTTTT
CDR3: CASREGQPTNEKLFF

V: TRBV9
size: NA
D: NA
J: TRBJ2-3
DNA: TGTGCCAGCAGCGTGGACAACGGGGAAACAGATACGCAGTATTTT
CDR3: CASSVDNGETDTQYF

V: TRBV5-1
size: NA
D: NA
J: TRBJ2-3
DNA: TGCGCCAGCAGCTTGGCCGGACAAATTCGCACAGATACGCAGTATTTT
CDR3: CASSLAGQIRTDTQYF

V: TRBV6-5
size: NA
D: NA
J: TRBJ2-7
DNA: TGTGCCAGCAGTTACTCCCCGGCGGGACTCCCACTAGAGCAGTACTTC
CDR3: CASSYSPAGLPLEQYF

V: TRBV24-1
size: NA
D: NA
J: TRBJ2-1
DNA: TGTGCCACCAGTGATTTAGAGGACCTGAAGAATGAGCAGTTCTTC
CDR3: CATSDLEDLKNEQFF